A selection of T cell receptor beta chains follows, all from one sample in a study of T cells after yellow fever vaccination. TCRdb ran MiXCR on the 5' RACE reads and lists one entry per CDR3 protein. The sample includes about 430,000 distinct CDR3 sequences, around 19% seen only once; the top ten take roughly a sixth. The specimen was PBMCs, collected before the yellow fever booster vaccination. The receptors derive from a man aged 18 to 29 who received the YFV17D yellow fever vaccine. Both conserved end residues are part of each CDR3. D genes are given only for firm matches. Size values are once, few and many counts, or a class for expanded clones, and some rows have none.

cdr3_nt	cdr3_aa	d_call	clone_size	j_call	v_call	cdr3_length
TGCAGCGTTGATCTCGGGGTCCGGAATGAGCAGTTCTTC	CSVDLGVRNEQFF	NA	NA	TRBJ2-1	TRBV29-1	13
TGTGCCACCAGTTTCCCACAGGGAGGAGGGGAGACCCAGTACTTC	CATSFPQGGGETQYF	NA	NA	TRBJ2-5	TRBV24-1	15
TGTGCCAGCAGCGTCACAGGGGTCCGCGGCGATGAGCAGTTCTTC	CASSVTGVRGDEQFF	TRBD1	few	TRBJ2-1	TRBV7-2	15
TGCGCCAGCAGCCAGAGATACCAAGAGACCCAGTACTTC	CASSQRYQETQYF	NA	few	TRBJ2-5	TRBV4-3	13
TGTGCCAGCAGCTTAATTCAGGGCGGGAACACTGAAGCTTTCTTT	CASSLIQGGNTEAFF	NA	NA	TRBJ1-1	TRBV7-9	15
TGTGCCAGCAGCAGCCTGGCTCCGGAGACCCAGTACTTC	CASSSLAPETQYF	NA	NA	TRBJ2-5	TRBV7-6	13
TGTGCCAGCAGCTTAAACCGGGGGGGCATTGGTGAGCAGTTCTTC	CASSLNRGGIGEQFF	TRBD2	NA	TRBJ2-1	TRBV7-2	15
TGCAGTGCGACCGAGGGCCCGAAATTAATCGACCGCGGCCCGGGGGCTTTCTTT	CSATEGPKLIDRGPGAFF	NA	NA	TRBJ1-1	TRBV20-1	18
TGTGCCAGCAGTTGGGCTTTGACAGGTAGAGAAGAGCAGTACTTC	CASSWALTGREEQYF	NA	NA	TRBJ2-7	TRBV5-5	15
TGTGCCAGCAGTCTACGGTTGGGTGGCGAAACGGATTTT	CASSLRLGGETDF	NA	few	TRBJ1-5	TRBV6-2/TRBV6-3	13
TGTGCCAGCAGCTTTGATCCTGGCGCCCCGGCCCAGTACTTC	CASSFDPGAPAQYF	NA	few	TRBJ2-5	TRBV7-6	14
TGTGCCAGCAGTTTAGGGGACGGAACCTACGAGCAGTACTTC	CASSLGDGTYEQYF	NA	many	TRBJ2-7	TRBV12-3/TRBV12-4	14
TGTGCCAGCAGTTACTCACCGGGACAGGGAGCGAGGTCACCCCTCCACTTT	CASSYSPGQGARSPLHF	TRBD1	NA	TRBJ1-6	TRBV6-5	17
TGTGCTAGCAGCCCCTGGCCGGGGGTAGAGACCCAGTACTTC	CASSPWPGVETQYF	NA	few	TRBJ2-5	TRBV7-7	14
TGCGCCAGCAGCTTGGTGGGCCTACGCTCTGGGGCCAACGTCCTGACTTTC	CASSLVGLRSGANVLTF	NA	NA	TRBJ2-6	TRBV5-1	17
TGTGCCAGCAGTTTAATGGGGGGGACAGCTCAGCCCCAGCATTTT	CASSLMGGTAQPQHF	TRBD1	NA	TRBJ1-5	TRBV6-4	15
TGCGCCAGCAGCTTCTTCACGGATCTTCAAGATACGCAGTATTTT	CASSFFTDLQDTQYF	NA	NA	TRBJ2-3	TRBV5-1	15
TGCGCCAGCAGCCAAAATGTCCCCGGGACGGCTGAAAACATTCAGTACTTC	CASSQNVPGTAENIQYF	NA	NA	TRBJ2-4	TRBV4-3	17
TGTGCCAGCAGCCAGGGACAGGGCCCTCTACCCCTCCACTTT	CASSQGQGPLPLHF	TRBD1	few	TRBJ1-6	TRBV7-2	14
TGTGCCACCAGCAGAGCGTCAGGGGACTATGGCTACACCTTC	CATSRASGDYGYTF	NA	few	TRBJ1-2	TRBV15	14
TGTGCCAGCAGTTACGCCCGTGAGAACTATGGCTACACCTTC	CASSYARENYGYTF	NA	NA	TRBJ1-2	TRBV6-5	14
TGCGCCAGCAGCCAAGAGTCACAACGCGGGGCCCAGCATTTT	CASSQESQRGAQHF	NA	once	TRBJ1-5	TRBV4-3	14
TGCGCCAGCAGCTGGGGACAGGCCACCGGGGAGCTGTTTTTT	CASSWGQATGELFF	TRBD1	NA	TRBJ2-2	TRBV5-1	14
TGTGCCAGCAGTTACGCCGCAGACACAGATACGCAGTATTTT	CASSYAADTDTQYF	NA	NA	TRBJ2-3	TRBV6-6	14
TGTGCCAGCAGCTCGACCCTAAATCAGCCCCAGCATTTT	CASSSTLNQPQHF	NA	NA	TRBJ1-5	TRBV11-2	13
TGTGCCAGCAGGGCGTCTAGCGGGGGTCTGTTGGAGCAGTTCTTC	CASRASSGGLLEQFF	TRBD2	few	TRBJ2-1	TRBV2	15
TGTGCCACCAGCGGGGGGGGACACCGGATTAATCAGCCCCAGCATTTT	CATSGGGHRINQPQHF	NA	few	TRBJ1-5	TRBV15	16
TGTGCCAGCAACCTAGCCAGTCCGGGGGCGGCTTTCTTT	CASNLASPGAAFF	NA	few	TRBJ1-1	TRBV7-2	13
TGTGCCAGCAGCTCATTCCTAGGCGAGCAGTTCTTC	CASSSFLGEQFF	NA	NA	TRBJ2-1	TRBV7-9	12
TGTGCCAGCAGCCGCGGGCTGTACAATGAGCAGTTCTTC	CASSRGLYNEQFF	NA	NA	TRBJ2-1	TRBV7-8	13
TGTGCCAGCAGTCACCTGCTGATGACAGGAGGCACAGATACGCAGTATTTT	CASSHLLMTGGTDTQYF	NA	NA	TRBJ2-3	TRBV6-2/TRBV6-3	17
TGCAGTGCTAGCCTCAGGGGAGACTATGGCTACACCTTC	CSASLRGDYGYTF	NA	NA	TRBJ1-2	TRBV20-1	13
TGTGCCAGCAGCTTAGGGCGGCCCAGGAACCTCAAAAACATTCAGTACTTC	CASSLGRPRNLKNIQYF	NA	NA	TRBJ2-4	TRBV11-2	17
TGTGCCAGCAGCCAGAGGGAAGGTTTCGGCTACACCTTC	CASSQREGFGYTF	NA	NA	TRBJ1-2	TRBV7-9	13
TGCGCCAGCAGCAAGGGACAGGATCGAAGAACTAACTATGGCTACACCTTC	CASSKGQDRRTNYGYTF	TRBD1	NA	TRBJ1-2	TRBV5-1	17
TGCGCCAGCAGCCTCCATACGGCCCCGGGGGCTCAGCCCCAGCATTTT	CASSLHTAPGAQPQHF	NA	few	TRBJ1-5	TRBV4-1	16
TGCAGTGCTAGCGGCATAACAAAGGAAAAACTGTTTTTT	CSASGITKEKLFF	NA	few	TRBJ1-4	TRBV20-1	13
TGTGCCAGCAGTTACTCTTTGACAGGGGGTTATAATTCACCCCTCCACTTT	CASSYSLTGGYNSPLHF	TRBD1	NA	TRBJ1-6	TRBV6-5	17
TGTGCCATCGGACAGGGTGGAGAGACCCAGTACTTC	CAIGQGGETQYF	TRBD1	NA	TRBJ2-5	TRBV10-3	12
TGTGCCAGCAGTTACTCGAGGTCCCAAGGGCGAGAGACCCAGTACTTC	CASSYSRSQGRETQYF	NA	many	TRBJ2-5	TRBV6-5	16
TGTGCCAGCAGCTTGGATTTCGGCCCGGACCAAGAGACCCAGTACTTC	CASSLDFGPDQETQYF	NA	NA	TRBJ2-5	TRBV5-6	16
TGTGCCAGCAGGGAGACTAGCGGGGCTTACAATGAGCAGTTCTTC	CASRETSGAYNEQFF	TRBD2	NA	TRBJ2-1	TRBV2	15
TGTGCCTGGACCGGACAGGGGTTGGCTGAAGCTTTCTTT	CAWTGQGLAEAFF	TRBD1	few	TRBJ1-1	TRBV30	13
TGTGCCAGCTCCACAGGGGATGGAAACATTCAGTACTTC	CASSTGDGNIQYF	TRBD1	few	TRBJ2-4	TRBV18	13
TGTGCCAGCAGTTTAAACTATGGCTACACCTTC	CASSLNYGYTF	NA	many	TRBJ1-2	TRBV12-3/TRBV12-4	11